The T cell receptor (beta chain) under discussion was sequenced for a study of cytomegalovirus exposure and HLA in healthy donors. Regarding the study as a whole: Productive status was seen about 87% or about 30% of the time for most TCR beta V segments in an earlier analysis. The presence/absence work took it that sequencing depth was about the same across donors.

Comment on this clone: Its specificity is not known.

Vbeta (60) and Jbeta (13) primers were used in the PCR. The method was immunoSEQ multiplex PCR; TCRdb's version includes in-frame clones alone and lacks a portion of them. The sample yields 82,000 or so clones, about a tenth seen once. The specimen was PBMCs. The sequence came from a man aged 55-75 years in good health and CMV-seropositive.

CDR3 amino acids: CASSLVGTVSSEQYV. The CDR3 DNA follows: TGTGCCAGCAGCCTGGTGGGGACAGTTTCATCCGAGCAGTACGTC. The genes are TRBV7-9 and TRBJ2-7; 7 bases are a match to TRBD1. Germline CDR1 and CDR2: SEHNR and FQNEAQ (reference sequence). V lost 5 bases, J lost 6 bases, and 13 bases stayed unmatched. The CDR3 is made up of 15 amino acids.